This TCR beta chain was identified during a study of long-term antiretroviral therapy in people with HIV. As for the study in general: The earliest specimens came about a decade ahead of the 2015 immediate-ART recommendation. Study results and limitations: Data on ART adherence, viral resistance or therapy changes were unavailable. Following ART, diversity rose but still fell short of transplant donor controls. HIV repertoire CDR3 lengths ranged less widely than those of controls.

This clone appeared a single time. Its antigen is still unknown. Running of the v3.0 immunoSEQ assay took place at survey level. Generated by immunoSEQ multiplex PCR, the TCRdb table keeps only in-frame clones and is missing some. The sample includes about 21,000 clones, roughly 80% of them seen just once. Germline V gives CDR1 SGHAT, CDR2 FQNNGV. The V end lost 2 bases, the J end lost 11 bases, and 15 bases lay between the germline ends. CDR3 size: 13 residues. This clonotype was sampled from a woman aged 25 to 39 with HIV. The material was unsorted PBMCs, obtained 0.2 years after starting antiretroviral therapy. This chain connects TRBV11-2 to TRBJ1-1; the D gene is possibly TRBD1 (5 bases). DNA of the CDR3: TGTGCCAGCAGCTTATATGGGGGGGGGTCGGCTTTCTTT. As protein: CASSLYGGGSAFF. The variable domain in full, completed from reference TRBV11-2 and TRBJ1-1, reads EAGVAQSPRYKIIEKRQSVAFWCNPISGHATLYWYQQILGQGPKLLIQFQNNGVVDDSQLPKDRFSAERLKGVDSTLKIQPAKLEDSAVYLCASSLYGGGSAFFGQGTRLTVV.